The entry that follows covers one TCR beta chain sequence. Using immunoSEQ multiplex PCR, the repertoire was profiled, and TCRdb retains in-frame clones only, with some absent. This table has more than 150,000 clones, around 88% appearing once. The record originates from a study of T cell responses to AZD1222 COVID-19 vaccine. Study-level background: Second-dose groups at about 4 or about 12 weeks were pooled.

Germline CDR1 is SGHRS and CDR2 is YFSETQ. The CDR3 covers 18 residues. V lost 0 bases and J lost 1, with 19 bases in between. The rearrangement links TRBV5-1 to TRBJ1-1; unclear D gene. The receptor's source is an adult in good health. The sample in question was peripheral blood, obtained on day 0 of AZD1222 vaccination. Here the CDR3 DNA reads TGCGCCAGCAGCTTGGTTGTAGGAGCGAGCCCTTCGAACACTGAAGCTTTCTTT. It translates to CASSLVVGASPSNTEAFF.